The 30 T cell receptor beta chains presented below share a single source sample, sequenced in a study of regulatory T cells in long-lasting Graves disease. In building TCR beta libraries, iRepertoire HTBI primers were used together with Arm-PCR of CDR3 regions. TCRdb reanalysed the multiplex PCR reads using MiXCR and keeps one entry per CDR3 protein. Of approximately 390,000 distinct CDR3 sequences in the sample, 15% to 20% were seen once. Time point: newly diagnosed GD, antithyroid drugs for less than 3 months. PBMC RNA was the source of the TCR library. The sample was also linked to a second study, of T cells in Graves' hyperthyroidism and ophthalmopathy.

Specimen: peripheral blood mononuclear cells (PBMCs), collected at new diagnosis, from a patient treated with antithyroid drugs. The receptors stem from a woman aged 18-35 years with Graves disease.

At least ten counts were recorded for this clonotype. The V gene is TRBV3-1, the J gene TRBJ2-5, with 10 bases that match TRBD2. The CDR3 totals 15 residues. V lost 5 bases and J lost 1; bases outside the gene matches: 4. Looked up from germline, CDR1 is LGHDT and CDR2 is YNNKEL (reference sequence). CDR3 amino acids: CASSSGLAFQETQYF. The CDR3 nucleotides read TGTGCCAGCAGCTCGGGACTAGCGTTCCAAGAGACCCAGTACTTC.

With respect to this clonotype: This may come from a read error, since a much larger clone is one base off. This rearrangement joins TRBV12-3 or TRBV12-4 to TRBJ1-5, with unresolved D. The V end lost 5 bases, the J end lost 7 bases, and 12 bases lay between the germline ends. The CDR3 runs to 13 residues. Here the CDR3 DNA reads TGTGCCAGCAGTAAAAGTAAAGTCCAGCCCCAGCATTTT. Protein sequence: CASSKSKVQPQHF.

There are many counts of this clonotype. In nucleotides, the CDR3 is TGTGCCAGCGGGCTAGCGGGGGGCGCTAGCACAGATACGCAGTATTTT. Amino acids: CASGLAGGASTDTQYF. The J gene is TRBJ2-3, the V gene TRBV5-8; TRBD2 matches at 11 bases. V was clipped by 7 bases and J by 0 bases; unmatched bases: 7. This CDR3 region has 16 residues. The germline V gene encodes CDR1 SGHTS and CDR2 YDEGEE.

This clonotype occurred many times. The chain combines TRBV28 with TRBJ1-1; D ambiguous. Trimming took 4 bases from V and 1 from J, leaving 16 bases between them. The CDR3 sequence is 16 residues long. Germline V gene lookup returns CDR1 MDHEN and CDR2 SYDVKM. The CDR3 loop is CASSSPAADQNTEAFF. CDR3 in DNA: TGTGCCAGCAGTTCCCCGGCGGCAGACCAGAACACTGAAGCTTTCTTT. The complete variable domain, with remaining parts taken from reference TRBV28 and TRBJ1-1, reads DVKVTQSSRYLVKRTGEKVFLECVQDMDHENMFWYRQDPGLGLRLIYFSYDVKMKEKGDIPEGYSVSREKKERFSLILESASTNQTSMYLCASSSPAADQNTEAFFGQGTRLTVV.

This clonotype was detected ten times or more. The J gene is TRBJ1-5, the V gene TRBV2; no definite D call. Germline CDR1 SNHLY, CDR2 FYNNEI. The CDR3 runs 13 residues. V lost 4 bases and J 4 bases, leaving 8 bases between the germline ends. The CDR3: CASSVRMNQPQHF. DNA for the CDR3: TGTGCCAGCAGTGTCAGGATGAATCAGCCCCAGCATTTT.

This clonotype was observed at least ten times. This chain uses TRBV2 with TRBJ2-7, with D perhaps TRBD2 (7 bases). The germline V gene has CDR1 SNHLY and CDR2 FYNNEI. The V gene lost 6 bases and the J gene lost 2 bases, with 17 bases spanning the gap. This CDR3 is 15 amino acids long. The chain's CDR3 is CASRMGAGTPYEQYF. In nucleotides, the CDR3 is TGTGCCAGCAGAATGGGAGCGGGGACACCCTACGAGCAGTACTTC.

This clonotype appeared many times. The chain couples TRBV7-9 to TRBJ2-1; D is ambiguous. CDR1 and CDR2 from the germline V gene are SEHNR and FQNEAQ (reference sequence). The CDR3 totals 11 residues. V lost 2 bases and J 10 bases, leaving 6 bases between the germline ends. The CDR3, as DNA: TGTGCCAGCAGCTTACAGAGGGAGCAGTTCTTC. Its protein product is CASSLQREQFF.

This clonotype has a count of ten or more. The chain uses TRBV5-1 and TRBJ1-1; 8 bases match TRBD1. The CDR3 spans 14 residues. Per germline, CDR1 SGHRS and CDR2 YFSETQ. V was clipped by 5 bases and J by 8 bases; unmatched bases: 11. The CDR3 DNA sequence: TGCGCCAGCAGTTTCGGGACAGGAGATGGAGAAGCTTTCTTT. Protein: CASSFGTGDGEAFF.

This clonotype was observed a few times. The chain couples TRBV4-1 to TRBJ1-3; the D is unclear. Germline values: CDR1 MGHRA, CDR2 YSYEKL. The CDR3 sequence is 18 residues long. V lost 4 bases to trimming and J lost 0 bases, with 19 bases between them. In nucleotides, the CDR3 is TGCGCCAGCAGCCTAAAAACAGTGGGGTCTAGCTCTGGAAACACCATATATTTT. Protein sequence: CASSLKTVGSSSGNTIYF.

The CDR3 here is CASSLGLPGHQIGETQYF. The CDR3 nucleotides are TGTGCCAGCAGCTTAGGTCTCCCGGGACACCAAATTGGGGAGACCCAGTACTTC. This chain connects TRBV7-2 to TRBJ2-5, with D possibly TRBD1 on 6 matching bases. Germline V gives CDR1 SGHTA, CDR2 FQGNSA. The CDR3 totals 18 residues. V was clipped by 1 base and J by 5 bases, with 23 bases between them.

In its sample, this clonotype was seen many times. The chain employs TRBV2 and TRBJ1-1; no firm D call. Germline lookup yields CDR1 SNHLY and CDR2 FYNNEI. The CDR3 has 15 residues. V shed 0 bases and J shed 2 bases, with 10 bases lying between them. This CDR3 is CASSEAAIYNTEAFF. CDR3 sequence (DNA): TGTGCCAGCAGTGAAGCTGCCATATACAACACTGAAGCTTTCTTT.

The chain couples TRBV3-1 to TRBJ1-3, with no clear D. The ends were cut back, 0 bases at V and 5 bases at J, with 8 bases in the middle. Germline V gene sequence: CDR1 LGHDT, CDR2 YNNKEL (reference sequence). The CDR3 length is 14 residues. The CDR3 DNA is TGTGCCAGCAGCCAAGATAAAGGGAGAAACACCATATATTTT. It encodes CASSQDKGRNTIYF.

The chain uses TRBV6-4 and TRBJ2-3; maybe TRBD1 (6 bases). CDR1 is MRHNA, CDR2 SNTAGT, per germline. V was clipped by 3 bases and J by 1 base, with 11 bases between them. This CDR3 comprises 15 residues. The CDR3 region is CASSEGGLGTDTQYF. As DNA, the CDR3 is TGTGCCAGCAGTGAAGGGGGATTAGGCACAGATACGCAGTATTTT.

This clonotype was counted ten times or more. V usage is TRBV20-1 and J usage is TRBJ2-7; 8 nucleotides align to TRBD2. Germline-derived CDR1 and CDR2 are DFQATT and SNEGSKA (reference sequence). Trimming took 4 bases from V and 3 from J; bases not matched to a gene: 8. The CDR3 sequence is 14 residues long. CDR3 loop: CSATGGGGFYEQYF. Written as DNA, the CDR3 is TGCAGTGCTACAGGCGGCGGGGGGTTCTACGAGCAGTACTTC.

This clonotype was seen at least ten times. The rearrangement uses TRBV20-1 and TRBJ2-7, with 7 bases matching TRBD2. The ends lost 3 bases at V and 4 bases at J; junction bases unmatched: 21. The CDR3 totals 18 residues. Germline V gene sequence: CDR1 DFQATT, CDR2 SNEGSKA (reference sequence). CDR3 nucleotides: TGCAGTGCTAGTACAGATTCCATTCAAGGCTGGGGGGGATACGAGCAGTACTTC. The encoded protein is CSASTDSIQGWGGYEQYF.

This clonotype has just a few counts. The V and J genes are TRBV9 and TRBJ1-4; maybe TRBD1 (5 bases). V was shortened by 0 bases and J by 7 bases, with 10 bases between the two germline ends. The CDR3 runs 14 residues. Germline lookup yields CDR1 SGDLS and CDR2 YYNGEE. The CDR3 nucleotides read TGTGCCAGCAGCGTAGACGGGAGGGGTGAAAAACTGTTTTTT. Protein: CASSVDGRGEKLFF. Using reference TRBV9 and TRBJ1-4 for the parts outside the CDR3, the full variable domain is DSGVTQTPKHLITATGQRVTLRCSPRSGDLSVYWYQQSLDQGLQFLIQYYNGEERAKGNILERFSAQQFPDLHSELNLSSLELGDSALYFCASSVDGRGEKLFFGSGTQLSVL.

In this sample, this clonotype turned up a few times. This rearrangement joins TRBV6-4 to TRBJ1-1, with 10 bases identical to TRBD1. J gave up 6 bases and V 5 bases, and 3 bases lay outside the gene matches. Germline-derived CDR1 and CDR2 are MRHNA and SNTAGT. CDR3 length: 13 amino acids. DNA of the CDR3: TGTGCCAGCAGTCAAGGACAGGGGGCTGAAGCTTTCTTT. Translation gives CASSQGQGAEAFF.

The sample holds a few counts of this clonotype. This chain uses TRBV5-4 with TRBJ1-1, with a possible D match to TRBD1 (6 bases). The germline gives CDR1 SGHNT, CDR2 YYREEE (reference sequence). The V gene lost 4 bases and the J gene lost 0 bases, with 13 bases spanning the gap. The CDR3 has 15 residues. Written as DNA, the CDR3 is TGTGCCAGCAGCCCAGGCGGACAGATGAACACTGAAGCTTTCTTT. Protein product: CASSPGGQMNTEAFF. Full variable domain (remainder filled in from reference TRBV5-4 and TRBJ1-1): ETGVTQSPTHLIKTRGQQVTLRCSSQSGHNTVSWYQQALGQGPQFIFQYYREEENGRGNFPPRFSGLQFPNYSSELNVNALELDDSALYLCASSPGGQMNTEAFFGQGTRLTVV.

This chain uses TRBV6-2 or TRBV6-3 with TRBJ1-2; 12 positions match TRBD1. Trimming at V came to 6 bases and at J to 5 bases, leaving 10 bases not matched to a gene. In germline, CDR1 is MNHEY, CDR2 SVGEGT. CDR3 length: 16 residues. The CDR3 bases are TGTGCCAGCAGAGCCCCGGGACAGGGGGCGATTTATGGCTACACCTTC. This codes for CASRAPGQGAIYGYTF.

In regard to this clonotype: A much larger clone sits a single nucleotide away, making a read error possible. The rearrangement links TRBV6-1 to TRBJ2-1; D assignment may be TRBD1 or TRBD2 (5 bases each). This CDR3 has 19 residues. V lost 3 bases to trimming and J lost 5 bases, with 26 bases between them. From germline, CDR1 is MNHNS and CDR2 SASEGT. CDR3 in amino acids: CASSDRGASPSSAHNEQFF. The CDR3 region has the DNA TGTGCCAGCAGTGACCGAGGGGCTAGCCCTTCGTCCGCCCACAATGAGCAGTTCTTC.

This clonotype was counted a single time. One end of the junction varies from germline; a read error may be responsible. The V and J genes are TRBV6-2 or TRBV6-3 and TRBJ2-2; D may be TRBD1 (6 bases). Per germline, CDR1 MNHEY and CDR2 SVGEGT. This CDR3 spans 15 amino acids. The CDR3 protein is CACSYDIGGPGELFF. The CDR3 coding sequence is TGTGCCTGCAGTTACGACATTGGGGGCCCCGGGGAGCTGTTTTTT.

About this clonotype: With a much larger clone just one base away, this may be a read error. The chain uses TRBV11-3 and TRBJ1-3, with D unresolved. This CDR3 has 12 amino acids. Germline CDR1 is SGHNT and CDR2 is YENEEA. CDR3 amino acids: CASSMAGGTRYF. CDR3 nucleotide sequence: TGTGCCAGCAGTATGGCCGGAGGCACCAGATATTTT.

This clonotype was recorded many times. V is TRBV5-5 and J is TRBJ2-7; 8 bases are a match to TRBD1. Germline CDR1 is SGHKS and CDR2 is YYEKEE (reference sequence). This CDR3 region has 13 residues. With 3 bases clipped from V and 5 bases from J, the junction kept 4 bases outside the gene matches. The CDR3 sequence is CASSSDRVDEQYF. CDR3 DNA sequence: TGTGCCAGCAGCTCGGACAGGGTGGACGAGCAGTACTTC.

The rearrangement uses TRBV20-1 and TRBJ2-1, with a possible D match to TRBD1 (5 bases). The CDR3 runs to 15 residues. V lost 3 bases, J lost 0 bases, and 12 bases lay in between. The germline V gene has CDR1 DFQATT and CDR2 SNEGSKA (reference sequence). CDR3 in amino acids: CSARGPRVSYNEQFF. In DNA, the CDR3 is TGCAGTGCTAGGGGGCCTAGGGTCTCCTACAATGAGCAGTTCTTC.

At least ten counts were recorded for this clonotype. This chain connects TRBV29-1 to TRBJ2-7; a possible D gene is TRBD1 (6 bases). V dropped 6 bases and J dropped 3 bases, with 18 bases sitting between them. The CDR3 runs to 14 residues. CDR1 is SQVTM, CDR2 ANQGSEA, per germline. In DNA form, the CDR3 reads TGCAGCGTACCCGGGACAACGGGAAACTACGAGCAGTACTTC. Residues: CSVPGTTGNYEQYF.

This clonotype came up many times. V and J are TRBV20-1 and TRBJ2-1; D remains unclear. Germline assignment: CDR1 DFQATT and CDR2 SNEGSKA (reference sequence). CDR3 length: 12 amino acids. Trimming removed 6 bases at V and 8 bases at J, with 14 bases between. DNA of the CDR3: TGCAGTGCAACCCTCCTGCGCCATGAGCAGTTCTTC. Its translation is CSATLLRHEQFF.

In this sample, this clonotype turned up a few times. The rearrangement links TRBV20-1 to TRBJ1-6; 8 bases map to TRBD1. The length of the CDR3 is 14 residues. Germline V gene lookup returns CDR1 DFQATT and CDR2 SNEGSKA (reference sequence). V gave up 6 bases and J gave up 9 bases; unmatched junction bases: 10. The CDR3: CSAETGVPISPLHF. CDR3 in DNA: TGCAGTGCAGAGACAGGGGTGCCAATTTCACCCCTCCACTTT.

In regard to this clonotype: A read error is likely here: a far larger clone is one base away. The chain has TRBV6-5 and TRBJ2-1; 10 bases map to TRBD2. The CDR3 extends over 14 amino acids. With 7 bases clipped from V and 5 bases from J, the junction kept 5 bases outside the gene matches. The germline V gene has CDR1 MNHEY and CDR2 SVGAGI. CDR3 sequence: CASTSSGGHNEQFF. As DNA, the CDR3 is TGTGCCAGCACCTCTAGCGGGGGCCACAATGAGCAGTTCTTC.

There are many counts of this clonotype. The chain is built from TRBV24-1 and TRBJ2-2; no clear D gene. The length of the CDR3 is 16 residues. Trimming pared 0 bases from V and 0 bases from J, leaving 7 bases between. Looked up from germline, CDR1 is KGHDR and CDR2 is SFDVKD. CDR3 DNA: TGTGCCACCAGTGATTTGCCCCAGGCGAACACCGGGGAGCTGTTTTTT. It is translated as CATSDLPQANTGELFF.

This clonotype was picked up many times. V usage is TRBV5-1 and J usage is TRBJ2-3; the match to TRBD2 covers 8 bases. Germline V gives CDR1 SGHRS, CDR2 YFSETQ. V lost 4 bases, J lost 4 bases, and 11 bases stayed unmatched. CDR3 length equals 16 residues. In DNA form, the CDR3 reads TGCGCCAGCAGCCCACCGTCGGGGGGGGCCTCAGATACGCAGTATTTT. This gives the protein CASSPPSGGASDTQYF. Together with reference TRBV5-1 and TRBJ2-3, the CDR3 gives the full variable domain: KAGVTQTPRYLIKTRGQQVTLSCSPISGHRSVSWYQQTPGQGLQFLFEYFSETQRNKGNFPGRFSGRQFSNSRSEMNVSTLELGDSALYLCASSPPSGGASDTQYFGPGTRLTVL.